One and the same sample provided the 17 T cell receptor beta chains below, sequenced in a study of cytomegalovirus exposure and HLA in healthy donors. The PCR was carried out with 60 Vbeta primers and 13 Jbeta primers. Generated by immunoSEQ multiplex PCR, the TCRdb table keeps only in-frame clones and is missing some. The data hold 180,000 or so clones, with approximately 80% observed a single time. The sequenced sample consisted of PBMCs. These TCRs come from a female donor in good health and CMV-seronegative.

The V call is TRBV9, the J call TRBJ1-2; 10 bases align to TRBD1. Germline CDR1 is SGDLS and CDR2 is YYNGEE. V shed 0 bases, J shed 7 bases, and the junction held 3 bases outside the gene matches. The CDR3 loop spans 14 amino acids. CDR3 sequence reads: CASSVGQGAVGYTF. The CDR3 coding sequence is TGTGCCAGCAGCGTAGGACAGGGGGCGGTTGGCTACACCTTC.

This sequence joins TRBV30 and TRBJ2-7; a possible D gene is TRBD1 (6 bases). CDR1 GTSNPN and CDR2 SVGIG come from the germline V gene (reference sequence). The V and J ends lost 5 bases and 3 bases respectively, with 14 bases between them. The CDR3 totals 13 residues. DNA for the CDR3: TGTGCCTGGGAGGACAGATCATTCTACGAGCAGTACTTC. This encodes CAWEDRSFYEQYF.

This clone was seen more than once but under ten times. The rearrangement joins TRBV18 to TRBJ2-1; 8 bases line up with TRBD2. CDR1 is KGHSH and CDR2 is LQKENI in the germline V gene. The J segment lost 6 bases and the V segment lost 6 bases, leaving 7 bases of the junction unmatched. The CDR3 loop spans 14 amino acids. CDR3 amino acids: CASSTTRGGNEQFF. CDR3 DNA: TGTGCCAGCTCCACTACACGGGGGGGCAATGAGCAGTTCTTC.

In DNA, the CDR3 is TGTGCCAGCAGCTATGAGGCCGGGACAGCGATATTCGAGCAGTACTTC. Its protein is CASSYEAGTAIFEQYF. The gene calls are TRBV7-6 and TRBJ2-7; 7 bases agree with TRBD1. From germline, CDR1 is SGHVS and CDR2 FNYEAQ. The CDR3 length is 16 residues. The V gene end was trimmed by 4 bases and the J gene end by 6 bases; junction bases not matched to a gene: 15.

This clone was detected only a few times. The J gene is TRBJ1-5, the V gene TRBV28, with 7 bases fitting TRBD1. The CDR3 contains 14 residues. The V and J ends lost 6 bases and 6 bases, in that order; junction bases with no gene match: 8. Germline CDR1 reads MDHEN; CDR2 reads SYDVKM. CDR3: CASSPQGVAQPQHF. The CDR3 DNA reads TGTGCCAGCAGCCCCCAGGGGGTAGCTCAGCCCCAGCATTTT.

The CDR3 coding sequence is TGTGCCTGGAGCGAAGGAGTACTGGGGGGCACCGGGGAGCTGTTTTTT. Encoded protein: CAWSEGVLGGTGELFF. The chain uses TRBV30 and TRBJ2-2; D is perhaps TRBD2 (6 bases). Germline CDR1 and CDR2: GTSNPN and SVGIG (reference sequence). V shed 3 bases and J shed 4 bases, with 18 bases lying between them. The CDR3 sequence is 16 residues long. Combining the CDR3 with reference TRBV30 and TRBJ2-2 gives the whole variable domain SQTIHQWPATLVQPVGSPLSLECTVEGTSNPNLYWYRQAAGRGLQLLFYSVGIGQISSEVPQNLSASRPQDRQFILSSKKLLLSDSGFYLCAWSEGVLGGTGELFFGEGSRLTVL.

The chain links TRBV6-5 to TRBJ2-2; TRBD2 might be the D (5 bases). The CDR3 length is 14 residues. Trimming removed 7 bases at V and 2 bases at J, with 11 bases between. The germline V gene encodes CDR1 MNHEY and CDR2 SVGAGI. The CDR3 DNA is TGTGCCAGCATAGGACTGTTAAACACCGGGGAGCTGTTTTTT. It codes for CASIGLLNTGELFF.

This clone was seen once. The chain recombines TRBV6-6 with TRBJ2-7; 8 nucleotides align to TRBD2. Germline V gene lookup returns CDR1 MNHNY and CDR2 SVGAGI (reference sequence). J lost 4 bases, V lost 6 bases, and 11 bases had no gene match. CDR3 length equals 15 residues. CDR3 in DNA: TGTGCCAGCAGCCCCCGGGGGGGCGCGATTTACGAGCAGTACTTC. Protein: CASSPRGGAIYEQYF.

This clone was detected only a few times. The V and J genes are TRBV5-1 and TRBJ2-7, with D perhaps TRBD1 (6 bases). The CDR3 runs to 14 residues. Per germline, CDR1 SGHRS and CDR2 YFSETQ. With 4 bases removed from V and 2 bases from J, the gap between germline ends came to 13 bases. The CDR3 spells CASSQLQGPYEQYF. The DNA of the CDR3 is TGCGCCAGCAGCCAGTTACAGGGCCCCTACGAGCAGTACTTC. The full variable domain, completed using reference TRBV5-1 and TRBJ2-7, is KAGVTQTPRYLIKTRGQQVTLSCSPISGHRSVSWYQQTPGQGLQFLFEYFSETQRNKGNFPGRFSGRQFSNSRSEMNVSTLELGDSALYLCASSQLQGPYEQYFGPGTRLTVT.

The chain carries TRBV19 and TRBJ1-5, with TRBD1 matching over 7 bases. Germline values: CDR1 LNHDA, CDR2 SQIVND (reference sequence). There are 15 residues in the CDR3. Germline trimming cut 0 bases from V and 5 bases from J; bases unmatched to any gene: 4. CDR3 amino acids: CASSIDPRGDQPQHF. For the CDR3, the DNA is TGTGCCAGTAGTATAGATCCCAGGGGGGATCAGCCCCAGCATTTT.

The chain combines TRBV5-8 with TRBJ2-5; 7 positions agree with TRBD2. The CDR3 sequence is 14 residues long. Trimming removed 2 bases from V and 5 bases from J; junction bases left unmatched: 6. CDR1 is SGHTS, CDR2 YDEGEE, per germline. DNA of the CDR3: TGTGCCAGCAGCTTAGCGGGGTCTTTGGAGACCCAGTACTTC. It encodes CASSLAGSLETQYF.

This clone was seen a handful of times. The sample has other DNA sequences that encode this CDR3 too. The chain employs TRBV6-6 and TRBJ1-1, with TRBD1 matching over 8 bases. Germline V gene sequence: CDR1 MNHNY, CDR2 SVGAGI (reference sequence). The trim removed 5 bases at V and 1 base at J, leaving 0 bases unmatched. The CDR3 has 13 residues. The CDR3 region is CASSDRGNTEAFF. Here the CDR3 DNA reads TGTGCCAGCAGTGACAGGGGGAACACTGAAGCTTTCTTT.

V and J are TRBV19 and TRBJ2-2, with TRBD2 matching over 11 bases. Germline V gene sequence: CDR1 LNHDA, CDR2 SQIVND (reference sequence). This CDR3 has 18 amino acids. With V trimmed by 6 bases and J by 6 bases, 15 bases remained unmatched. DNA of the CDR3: TGTGCCAGTAGAAGCCGATTTAGCGGGAGGGAGGGGGCCGGGGAGCTGTTTTTT. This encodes CASRSRFSGREGAGELFF.

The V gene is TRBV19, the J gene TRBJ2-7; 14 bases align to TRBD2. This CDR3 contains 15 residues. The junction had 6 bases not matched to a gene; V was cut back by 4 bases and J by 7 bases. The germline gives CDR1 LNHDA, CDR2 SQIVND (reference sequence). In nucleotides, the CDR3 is TGTGCCAGTAGTAGACTAGCGGGAGGGCCTCGGGAGCAGTACTTC. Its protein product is CASSRLAGGPREQYF.

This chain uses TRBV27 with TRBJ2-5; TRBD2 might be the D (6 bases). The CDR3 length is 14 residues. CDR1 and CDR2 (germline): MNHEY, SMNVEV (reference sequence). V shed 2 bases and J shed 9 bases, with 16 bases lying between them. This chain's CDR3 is CASSLAGSGEAQYF. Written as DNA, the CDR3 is TGTGCCAGCAGTTTAGCGGGGTCTGGGGAGGCCCAGTACTTC.

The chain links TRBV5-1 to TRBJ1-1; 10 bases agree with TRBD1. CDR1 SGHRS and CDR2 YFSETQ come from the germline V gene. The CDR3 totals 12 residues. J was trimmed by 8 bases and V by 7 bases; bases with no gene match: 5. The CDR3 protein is CASGRGQGEAFF. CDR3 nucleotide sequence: TGCGCCAGCGGGAGGGGACAGGGGGAAGCTTTCTTT.

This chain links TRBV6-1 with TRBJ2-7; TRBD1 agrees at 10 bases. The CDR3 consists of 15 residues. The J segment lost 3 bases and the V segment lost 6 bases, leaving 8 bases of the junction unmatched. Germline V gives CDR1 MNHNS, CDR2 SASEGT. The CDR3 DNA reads TGTGCCAGCAGGAAAGGACAGGGGGAAGTCTACGAGCAGTACTTC. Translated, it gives CASRKGQGEVYEQYF.